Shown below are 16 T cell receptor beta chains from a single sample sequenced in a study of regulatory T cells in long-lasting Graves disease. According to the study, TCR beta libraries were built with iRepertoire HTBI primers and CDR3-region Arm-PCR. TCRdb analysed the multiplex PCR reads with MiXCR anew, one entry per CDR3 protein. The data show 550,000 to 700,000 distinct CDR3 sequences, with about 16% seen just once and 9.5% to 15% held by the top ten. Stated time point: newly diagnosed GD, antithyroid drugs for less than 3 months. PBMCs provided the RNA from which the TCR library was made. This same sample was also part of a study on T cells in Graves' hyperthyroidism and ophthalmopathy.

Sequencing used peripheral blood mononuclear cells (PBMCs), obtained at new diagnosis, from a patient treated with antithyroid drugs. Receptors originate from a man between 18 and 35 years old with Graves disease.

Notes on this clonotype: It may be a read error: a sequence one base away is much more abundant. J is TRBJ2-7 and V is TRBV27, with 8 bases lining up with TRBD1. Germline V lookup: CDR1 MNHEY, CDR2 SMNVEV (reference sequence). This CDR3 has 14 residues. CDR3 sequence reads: CASSARTGTNEQCF. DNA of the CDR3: TGTGCCAGCAGTGCCCGGACAGGGACGAACGAGCAGTGCTTC.

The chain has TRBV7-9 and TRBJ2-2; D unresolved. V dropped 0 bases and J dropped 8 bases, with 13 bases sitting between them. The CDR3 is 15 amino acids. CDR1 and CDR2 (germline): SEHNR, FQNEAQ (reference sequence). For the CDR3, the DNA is TGTGCCAGCAGCTTAGCGCCCCTCGCCCCGGGGGAGCTGTTTTTT. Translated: CASSLAPLAPGELFF.

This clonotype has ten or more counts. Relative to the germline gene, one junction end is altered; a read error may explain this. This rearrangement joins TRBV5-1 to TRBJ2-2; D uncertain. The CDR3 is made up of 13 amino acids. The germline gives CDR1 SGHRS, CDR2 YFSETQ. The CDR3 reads CASSLEVTGELFF. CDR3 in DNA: TGTGCCAGCAGCTTGGAAGTCACCGGGGAGCTGTTTTTT.

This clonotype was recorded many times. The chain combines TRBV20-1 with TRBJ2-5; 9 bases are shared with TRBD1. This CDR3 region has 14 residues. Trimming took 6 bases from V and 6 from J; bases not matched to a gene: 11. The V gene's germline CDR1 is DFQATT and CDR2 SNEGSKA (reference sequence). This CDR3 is CSATPRDRAQTQYF. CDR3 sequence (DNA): TGCAGTGCGACACCCCGGGACAGGGCGCAGACCCAGTACTTC.

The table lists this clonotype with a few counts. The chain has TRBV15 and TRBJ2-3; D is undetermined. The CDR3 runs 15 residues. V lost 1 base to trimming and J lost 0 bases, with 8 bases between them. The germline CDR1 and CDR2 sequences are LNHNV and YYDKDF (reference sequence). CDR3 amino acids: CATSRVGLSTDTQYF. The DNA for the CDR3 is TGTGCCACCAGCAGAGTAGGGTTAAGCACAGATACGCAGTATTTT.

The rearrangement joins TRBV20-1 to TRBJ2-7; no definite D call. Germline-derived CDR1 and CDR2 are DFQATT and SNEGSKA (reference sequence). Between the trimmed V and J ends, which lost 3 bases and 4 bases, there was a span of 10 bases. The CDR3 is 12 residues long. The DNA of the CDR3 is TGCAGTGCTAGGGGTGAAGGTTACGAGCAGTACTTC. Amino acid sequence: CSARGEGYEQYF.

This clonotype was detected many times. The CDR3 nucleotides read TGTGCCAGCAGTCGGTCGACAGGACAGGCGTATGGCTACACCTTC. Translation gives CASSRSTGQAYGYTF. V usage is TRBV27 and J usage is TRBJ1-2; TRBD1 agrees at 7 bases. The germline gives CDR1 MNHEY, CDR2 SMNVEV (reference sequence). V lost 5 bases to trimming and J lost 5 bases; unmatched junction nucleotides: 11. This CDR3 region has 15 residues.

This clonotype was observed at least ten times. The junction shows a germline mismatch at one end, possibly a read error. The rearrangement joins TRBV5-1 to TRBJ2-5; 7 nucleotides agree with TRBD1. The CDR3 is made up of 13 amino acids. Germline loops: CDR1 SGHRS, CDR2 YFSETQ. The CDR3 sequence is CASSLNRGETQYF. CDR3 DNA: TGTGCCAGCAGCTTAAACAGGGGAGAGACCCAGTACTTC.

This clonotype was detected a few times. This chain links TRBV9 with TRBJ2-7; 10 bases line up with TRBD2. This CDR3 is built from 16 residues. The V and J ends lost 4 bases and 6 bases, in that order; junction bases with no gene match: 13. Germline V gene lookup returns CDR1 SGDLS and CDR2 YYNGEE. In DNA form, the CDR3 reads TGTGCCAGCAGCCGCACTTCAGGAGCGGGAGGGGGCGAGCAGTACTTC. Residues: CASSRTSGAGGGEQYF. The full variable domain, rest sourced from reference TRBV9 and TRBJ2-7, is DSGVTQTPKHLITATGQRVTLRCSPRSGDLSVYWYQQSLDQGLQFLIQYYNGEERAKGNILERFSAQQFPDLHSELNLSSLELGDSALYFCASSRTSGAGGGEQYFGPGTRLTVT.

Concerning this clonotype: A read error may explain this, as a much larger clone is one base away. The CDR3 is CASSDWRTGGYEQYF. The CDR3 DNA reads as TGTGCCAGCAGTGATTGGAGGACAGGGGGTTACGAGCAGTACTTC. The chain uses TRBV27 and TRBJ2-7; 10 bases are shared with TRBD1. V shed 5 bases and J 4 bases; nucleotides not matched to a gene: 8. The germline V gene has CDR1 MNHEY and CDR2 SMNVEV (reference sequence). This CDR3 contains 15 residues.

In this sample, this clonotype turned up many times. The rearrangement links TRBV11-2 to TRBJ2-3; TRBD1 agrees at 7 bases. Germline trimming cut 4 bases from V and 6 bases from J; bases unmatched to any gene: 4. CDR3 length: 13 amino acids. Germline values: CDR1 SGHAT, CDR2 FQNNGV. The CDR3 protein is CASSSAQGDTQYF. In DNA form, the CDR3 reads TGTGCCAGCAGCTCCGCACAGGGGGATACGCAGTATTTT.

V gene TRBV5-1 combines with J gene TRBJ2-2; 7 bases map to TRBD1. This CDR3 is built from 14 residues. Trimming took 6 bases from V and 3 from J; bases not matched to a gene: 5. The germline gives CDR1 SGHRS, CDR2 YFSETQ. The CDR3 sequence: CASTYRGDTGELFF. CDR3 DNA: TGCGCCAGCACCTACAGGGGAGACACCGGGGAGCTGTTTTTT.

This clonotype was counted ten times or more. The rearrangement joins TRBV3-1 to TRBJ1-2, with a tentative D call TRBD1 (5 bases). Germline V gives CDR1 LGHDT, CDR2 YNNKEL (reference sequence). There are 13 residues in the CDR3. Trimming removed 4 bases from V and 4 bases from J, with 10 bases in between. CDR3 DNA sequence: TGTGCCAGCAGCCCTACAGGACTCTATGGCTACACCTTC. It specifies CASSPTGLYGYTF.

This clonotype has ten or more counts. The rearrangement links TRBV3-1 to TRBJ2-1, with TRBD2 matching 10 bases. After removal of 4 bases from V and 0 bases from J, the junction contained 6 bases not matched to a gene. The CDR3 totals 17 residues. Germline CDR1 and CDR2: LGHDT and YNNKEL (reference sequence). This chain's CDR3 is CASSPRTSGFSYNEQFF. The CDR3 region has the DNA TGTGCCAGCAGCCCGAGGACTAGCGGATTCTCCTACAATGAGCAGTTCTTC.

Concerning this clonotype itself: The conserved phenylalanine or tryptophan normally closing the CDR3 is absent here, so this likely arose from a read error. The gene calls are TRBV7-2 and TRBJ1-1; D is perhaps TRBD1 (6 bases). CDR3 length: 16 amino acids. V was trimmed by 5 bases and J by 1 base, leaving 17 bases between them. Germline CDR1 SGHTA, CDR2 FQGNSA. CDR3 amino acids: CASSQDAGRGNTEAFS. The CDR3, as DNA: TGTGCCAGCAGCCAAGATGCTGGCAGGGGGAACACTGAAGCTTTCTCT.

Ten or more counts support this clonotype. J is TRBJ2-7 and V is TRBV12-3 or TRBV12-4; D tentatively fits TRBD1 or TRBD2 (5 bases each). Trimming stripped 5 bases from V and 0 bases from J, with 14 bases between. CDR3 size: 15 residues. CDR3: CASSPVQGVSYEQYF. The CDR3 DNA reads TGTGCCAGCAGTCCCGTGCAGGGAGTCTCCTACGAGCAGTACTTC.